The 7 T cell receptor beta chains in this list originate from one sample, sequenced in a study of identical twins. TCRdb used MiXCR to reprocess the 5' RACE reads, holding one entry per CDR3 protein. This table holds about 790,000 distinct CDR3 sequences, 18% found once. This same sample was also taken into another study, of T cells expressing NK-cell markers.

Sequencing used PBMCs. The receptors derive from a woman aged 18-29 years in good health.

This clonotype was counted only a few times. The chain carries TRBV5-1 and TRBJ1-1; D perhaps matches TRBD1 (6 bases). V lost 4 bases to trimming and J lost 5 bases, with 6 bases between them. This CDR3 comprises 11 residues. Germline-derived CDR1 and CDR2 are SGHRS and YFSETQ. DNA of the CDR3: TGCGCCAGCAGCGGACAGACTGAAGCTTTCTTT. Encoded protein: CASSGQTEAFF.

J is TRBJ2-1 and V is TRBV5-8; no reliable D call. The germline V and J ends were trimmed by 4 bases and 4 bases, with 12 bases remaining between them. This CDR3 comprises 14 residues. CDR1 is SGHTS and CDR2 is YDEGEE in the germline V gene. CDR3 bases: TGTGCCAGCAGCCAAGATGGAGCTTACAATGAGCAGTTCTTC. This codes for CASSQDGAYNEQFF.

The J gene is TRBJ2-7, the V gene TRBV30, with 7 bases that match TRBD1. Germline lookup yields CDR1 GTSNPN and CDR2 SVGIG (reference sequence). There are 14 residues in the CDR3. Losses at the gene ends were 2 bases for V and 6 bases for J; bases not matched to a gene: 10. The CDR3 DNA follows: TGTGCCTGGAGTTCCGGGACAGCTCGTTCCGAGCAGTACTTC. Protein: CAWSSGTARSEQYF.

The genes are TRBV20-1 and TRBJ1-6; possibly TRBD1 for D (5 bases). Germline assignment: CDR1 DFQATT and CDR2 SNEGSKA (reference sequence). V lost 4 bases and J lost 10, with 17 bases in between. This CDR3 spans 14 amino acids. The CDR3 bases are TGCAGTGCTACTACGGGGGGGGAGCGATCACCCCTCCACTTT. Its translation is CSATTGGERSPLHF.

This rearrangement joins TRBV29-1 to TRBJ1-5; D possibly corresponds to TRBD1 (6 bases). The CDR3 sequence is 13 residues long. In germline, CDR1 is SQVTM, CDR2 ANQGSEA. V shed 7 bases and J shed 12 bases, with 22 bases lying between them. CDR3 nucleotide sequence: TGCAGCGCAGAAGATGACATGACAGGTGGCCAGCATTTT. It is translated as CSAEDDMTGGQHF.

Many counts were recorded for this clonotype. The V gene is TRBV2, the J gene TRBJ1-4; D is ambiguous. Trimming took 4 bases from V and 8 from J, leaving 14 bases between them. Germline V CDR1 and CDR2: SNHLY, FYNNEI. This CDR3 contains 14 residues. The CDR3 region is CASSGLLSGEKLFF. CDR3 DNA: TGTGCCAGCAGTGGACTACTAAGTGGCGAAAAACTGTTTTTT.

This rearrangement joins TRBV29-1 to TRBJ2-4; D possibly corresponds to TRBD2 (6 bases). Trimming removed 6 bases from V and 6 bases from J, with 21 bases in between. The CDR3 spans 15 residues. The germline V gene has CDR1 SQVTM and CDR2 ANQGSEA. CDR3 loop: CSVEWEAGGRNIQYF. The DNA for the CDR3 is TGCAGCGTCGAATGGGAGGCAGGAGGGAGAAACATTCAGTACTTC.